This passage covers 8 T cell receptor beta chains from one sample sequenced in a study of T cell responses to AZD1222 COVID-19 vaccine (dated by TCRdb to the early 2020s). Receptor libraries were prepared by the immunoSEQ multiplex PCR assay. Drawn from immuneACCESS, this table holds only the in-frame rearrangements with V and J called that TCRdb kept. Clones are partly lost; checked studies trace under half to an unresolved V gene and leave the rest unexplained. In this sample the table shows some 140,000 clones, more than 85% of which occur a single time. The ten largest make up about 3% of the sample. Per the publication, the time point label means: baseline before first vaccination. Source: peripheral blood, taken on day 0 of AZD1222 vaccination. Receptors were obtained from an adult in good health.

V gene TRBV21-1 combines with J gene TRBJ1-5; TRBD1, the D gene given by the table, was not confirmed from the DNA. TRBV21-1 is noted as a pseudogene. CDR3 length: 16 residues. CDR3 region: CASSNLGQGGGVAQHF. The DNA for the CDR3 is TGTGCCAGCAGCAACCTCGGACAGGGGGGCGGGGTGGCCCAGCATTTT.

The rearrangement joins TRBV6-5 to TRBJ1-5, with D possibly being TRBD1 (5 bases). The CDR3 is made up of 13 amino acids. V was pared by 6 bases and J by 3 bases, with 9 bases between. Germline V gene sequence: CDR1 MNHEY, CDR2 SVGAGI. CDR3 in amino acids: CASRMTDNQPQHF. In DNA, the CDR3 is TGTGCCAGCAGAATGACAGACAATCAGCCCCAGCATTTT.

This clone was seen more than once but under ten times. This sequence joins TRBV11-2 and TRBJ1-2; D is possibly TRBD1 (6 bases). The CDR3 sequence is 14 residues long. Germline values: CDR1 SGHAT, CDR2 FQNNGV. V was clipped by 3 bases and J by 4 bases, with 12 bases between them. The CDR3 sequence is CASSFIRTAYGYTF. The CDR3, as DNA: TGTGCCAGCAGCTTTATCCGGACAGCCTATGGCTACACCTTC.

The V gene is TRBV7-9, the J gene TRBJ1-4; D ambiguous. Between the trimmed V and J ends, which lost 4 bases and 4 bases, there was a span of 13 bases. The CDR3 loop spans 15 amino acids. Germline V gene lookup returns CDR1 SEHNR and CDR2 FQNEAQ (reference sequence). For the CDR3, the DNA is TGTGCCAGCAGCTCCCTCAAGGGCAATAATGAAAAACTGTTTTTT. Translating it yields CASSSLKGNNEKLFF.

The CDR3 coding sequence is TGTGCCAGCAGCGTAGGGGGGAGGGACACCCACTCCTACGAGCAGTACTTC. Translated: CASSVGGRDTHSYEQYF. The chain is built from TRBV9 and TRBJ2-7; D is possibly TRBD2 (7 bases). CDR3 size: 17 residues. The germline V and J ends were trimmed by 0 bases and 0 bases, with 16 bases remaining between them. Germline CDR1 SGDLS, CDR2 YYNGEE.

This clone was picked up a small number of times. The chain uses TRBV16 and TRBJ1-1; possible D gene TRBD1, 6 bases. Germline V lookup: CDR1 KGHSY, CDR2 FQNENV. This CDR3 comprises 17 residues. Trimming removed 2 bases at V and 4 bases at J, with 20 bases between. CDR3 sequence: CASSQPLSAGAGTEAFF. In nucleotides, the CDR3 is TGTGCCAGCAGCCAACCCTTATCGGCAGGGGCCGGCACTGAAGCTTTCTTT.

This clone was picked up a small number of times. The V call is TRBV7-9, the J call TRBJ1-6, with 9 bases aligning to TRBD1. Germline V gene data show CDR1 as SEHNR and CDR2 as FQNEAQ (reference sequence). This CDR3 comprises 14 residues. V shed 5 bases and J 7 bases; nucleotides not matched to a gene: 3. The CDR3 DNA reads TGTGCCAGCAGCGGCGGGACAGGGAATTCACCCCTCCACTTT. The encoded protein is CASSGGTGNSPLHF.

The chain uses TRBV4-1 and TRBJ1-5, with 12 bases that match TRBD1. Losses at the gene ends were 5 bases for V and 6 bases for J; bases not matched to a gene: 8. This CDR3 is 16 amino acids long. Germline V gene lookup returns CDR1 MGHRA and CDR2 YSYEKL. The CDR3 DNA follows: TGCGCCAGCAGCAAAGCTGGGACAGGGGGCGGTCAGCCCCAGCATTTT. As protein: CASSKAGTGGGQPQHF.